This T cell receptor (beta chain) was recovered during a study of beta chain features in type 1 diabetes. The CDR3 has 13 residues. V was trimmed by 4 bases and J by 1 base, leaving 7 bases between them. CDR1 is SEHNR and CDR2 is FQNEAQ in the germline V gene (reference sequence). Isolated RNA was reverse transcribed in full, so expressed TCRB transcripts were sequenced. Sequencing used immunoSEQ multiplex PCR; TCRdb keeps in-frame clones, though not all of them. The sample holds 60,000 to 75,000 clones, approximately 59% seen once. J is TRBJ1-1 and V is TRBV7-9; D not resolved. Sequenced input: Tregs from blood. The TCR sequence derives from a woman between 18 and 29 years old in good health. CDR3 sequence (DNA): TGTGCCAGCAGCTCTTTAGAGAACACTGAAGCTTTCTTT. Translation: CASSSLENTEAFF.